A selection of T cell receptor beta chains follows, all from one sample in a study of shared clonotypes between healthy human individuals. Generated by immunoSEQ multiplex PCR, the TCRdb table keeps only in-frame clones and is missing some. The sample gives hundreds of thousands of clones, around two thirds of which show up once; about 1.8% is in the top ten. Sequenced sample: memory CD4+ T cells sorted from blood. Source of these receptors: a woman in her 30s in good health. CDR3s include the opening cysteine and the closing phenylalanine or tryptophan. D genes are given only for firm matches. Clone size is not always given. Where it is, it says once, few, many or a class for expanded clones.

CDR3aa	CDR3nt	v_gene	j_gene	abundance	d_gene
CAISEPELGRMGKNIQYF	TGTGCCATCAGTGAGCCTGAGCTAGGGAGGATGGGCAAAAACATTCAGTACTTC	TRBV10-3	TRBJ2-4	few	.
CATRQGATDTQYF	TGTGCCACCCGACAGGGGGCGACAGATACGCAGTATTTT	TRBV27	TRBJ2-3	.	TRBD1
CATRPRGPYNEQFF	TGTGCCACACGCCCCCGGGGTCCCTACAATGAGCAGTTCTTC	TRBV15	TRBJ2-1	few	.
CASSRGQTPLSNYGYTF	TGCGCCAGCAGCCGGGGTCAGACACCCTTATCGAACTATGGCTACACCTTC	TRBV5-1	TRBJ1-2	few	.
CASSARDSYGYTF	TGTGCCAGCAGCGCCCGGGACAGCTATGGCTACACCTTC	TRBV11-2	TRBJ1-2	.	TRBD1
CASSFLGQGFHEQYF	TGTGCCAGCAGCTTTTTGGGACAGGGGTTCCACGAGCAGTACTTC	TRBV5-6	TRBJ2-7	.	TRBD1
CASSVGGTRLVVEQFF	TGTGCCAGCAGCGTAGGCGGGACTAGGTTGGTGGTTGAGCAGTTCTTC	TRBV9	TRBJ2-1	.	TRBD2
CATSREGGGQAYNEQFF	TGTGCCACCAGCAGAGAAGGGGGAGGACAGGCATACAATGAGCAGTTCTTC	TRBV15	TRBJ2-1	.	.
CASSVSWRGNTGELFF	TGTGCCAGCAGTGTCTCCTGGAGGGGTAACACCGGGGAGCTGTTTTTT	TRBV6-6	TRBJ2-2	.	.
CASTSGGDYPSTDTQYF	TGTGCCAGCACCTCGGGCGGGGACTACCCTAGCACAGATACGCAGTATTTT	TRBV19	TRBJ2-3	few	TRBD2
CASSISADHYGYTF	TGTGCCAGTAGTATCTCGGCAGACCACTATGGCTACACCTTC	TRBV19	TRBJ1-2	.	.
CASSLLGSGGAETQYF	TGTGCCAGCAGCTTATTAGGGAGCGGGGGGGCGGAGACCCAGTACTTC	TRBV7-6	TRBJ2-5	few	TRBD2
CASSPSPPRGINEQFF	TGTGCCAGCAGCCCGTCCCCCCCTAGGGGAATCAATGAGCAGTTCTTC	TRBV14	TRBJ2-1	.	.
CASSFETGNYGYTF	TGTGCCAGCAGCTTCGAGACTGGGAACTATGGCTACACCTTC	TRBV7-9	TRBJ1-2	.	.
CAWSPPPGHYGYTF	TGTGCCTGGAGTCCACCCCCGGGACACTATGGCTACACCTTC	TRBV30	TRBJ1-2	.	.
CASTMGLEYGYTF	TGTGCCAGCACTATGGGACTTGAGTATGGCTACACCTTC	TRBV28	TRBJ1-2	few	.
CASSFTQLNTEAFF	TGTGCCAGCAGCTTTACTCAGTTAAACACTGAAGCTTTCTTT	TRBV5-7	TRBJ1-1	.	.
CASSPRDFKANYGYTF	TGTGCCAGCAGCCCACGGGACTTTAAAGCTAACTATGGCTACACCTTC	TRBV7-2	TRBJ1-2	.	.
CASRLESNEKLFF	TGTGCCAGCAGGTTGGAATCTAATGAAAAACTGTTTTTT	TRBV2	TRBJ1-4	.	.
CASSPGTDYGYTF	TGTGCCAGCAGCCCCGGGACGGATTATGGCTACACCTTC	TRBV7-9	TRBJ1-2	once	.
CASRGRGYSYEQYF	TGTGCCAGCAGGGGCAGGGGGTACTCCTACGAGCAGTACTTC	TRBV28	TRBJ2-7	.	TRBD1
CASRREGYGYTF	TGTGCCAGCAGAAGGGAGGGCTATGGCTACACCTTC	TRBV28	TRBJ1-2	.	.
CASSEYPGQSGYTF	TGTGCCAGCAGTGAATACCCAGGGCAGAGTGGCTACACCTTC	TRBV6-1	TRBJ1-2	.	.